This passage covers 29 T cell receptor beta chains from one sample sequenced in a study of cytotoxic CD8 clonotypes in ibrutinib-treated CLL. The method was immunoSEQ multiplex PCR; TCRdb's version includes in-frame clones alone and lacks a portion of them. Of some 200,000 clones in the sample, more than 70% were seen once. Sequences were derived from PBMCs, sampled after 12 months of ibrutinib treatment. These receptors came from a human donor with chronic lymphocytic leukemia.

The sample holds one count of this clone. V gene TRBV2 combines with J gene TRBJ2-5; D might be TRBD1 (6 bases). This CDR3 region has 13 residues. Trimming pared 7 bases from V and 4 bases from J, leaving 13 bases between. Germline CDR1 SNHLY, CDR2 FYNNEI. CDR3 region: CASMGQHGETQYF. In nucleotides, the CDR3 is TGTGCCAGCATGGGACAACACGGAGAGACCCAGTACTTC.

In the case of this clone: Other nucleotide sequences from this sample produce the same CDR3. V gene TRBV5-6 combines with J gene TRBJ2-1; 8 bases align to TRBD1. CDR1 is SGHDT and CDR2 is YYEEEE in the germline V gene. V dropped 0 bases and J dropped 1; count of bases not matched to a gene: 0. The CDR3 spans 15 residues. The CDR3 nucleotides read TGTGCCAGCAGCTTGGGGGACAGGTCCTACAATGAGCAGTTCTTC. The encoded protein is CASSLGDRSYNEQFF.

The CDR3: CSVETIGVSYGYTF. The CDR3 DNA reads TGCAGCGTTGAGACAATAGGGGTTAGCTATGGCTACACCTTC. The genes are TRBV29-1 and TRBJ1-2, with a weak D call TRBD1 (5 bases). This CDR3 is built from 14 residues. Trimming took 3 bases from V and 4 from J, leaving 15 bases between them. Germline V gene lookup returns CDR1 SQVTM and CDR2 ANQGSEA.

The J gene is TRBJ2-1, the V gene TRBV19; 12 bases are a match to TRBD1. Looked up from germline, CDR1 is LNHDA and CDR2 is SQIVND (reference sequence). Trimming took 5 bases from V and 10 from J; bases not matched to a gene: 6. CDR3 length: 14 amino acids. The CDR3 bases are TGTGCCAGTAGTTGGGGGACAGGGGGCATGGAGCAGTTCTTC. It is translated as CASSWGTGGMEQFF.

The genes are TRBV6-1 and TRBJ2-7; TRBD1 agrees at 10 bases. Germline assignment: CDR1 MNHNS and CDR2 SASEGT. There are 14 residues in the CDR3. V was clipped by 7 bases and J by 7 bases; unmatched bases: 10. CDR3 DNA sequence: TGTGCCAGCAAGCCGACAGGGGGCGCGGGGGAGCAGTACTTC. It translates to CASKPTGGAGEQYF.

The chain's CDR3 is CASSLDAGQPIYGYTF. Here the CDR3 DNA reads TGCGCCAGCAGCTTGGATGCGGGACAGCCCATCTATGGCTACACCTTC. The rearrangement uses TRBV5-1 and TRBJ1-2; 7 bases agree with TRBD1. V gave up 0 bases and J gave up 4 bases; unmatched junction bases: 9. Germline V lookup: CDR1 SGHRS, CDR2 YFSETQ. CDR3 length equals 16 residues.

This chain uses TRBV15 with TRBJ2-5; TRBD2 matches 10 bases. Germline V gene lookup returns CDR1 LNHNV and CDR2 YYDKDF (reference sequence). The V segment lost 2 bases and the J segment 5 bases; nucleotides outside the gene matches: 5. The CDR3 covers 15 residues. The CDR3 loop reads CATSRIAGGKETQYF. The CDR3 bases are TGTGCCACCAGCAGAATAGCGGGAGGCAAGGAGACCCAGTACTTC. Using reference TRBV15 and TRBJ2-5 for the parts outside the CDR3, the full variable domain is DAMVIQNPRYQVTQFGKPVTLSCSQTLNHNVMYWYQQKSSQAPKLLFHYYDKDFNNEADTPDNFQSRRPNTSFCFLDIRSPGLGDTAMYLCATSRIAGGKETQYFGPGTRLLVL.

With regard to this clone: The same CDR3 is also encoded by other DNA sequences in this sample. The J gene is TRBJ2-1, the V gene TRBV5-1, with a possible D match to TRBD1 (6 bases). Trimming shortened V by 2 bases and J by 0 bases, and 12 bases separated the two germline ends. Germline CDR1 SGHRS, CDR2 YFSETQ. This CDR3 is built from 16 residues. The CDR3 reads CASSFRTASSYNEQFF. CDR3 DNA: TGCGCCAGCAGCTTCCGGACAGCTAGCTCCTACAATGAGCAGTTCTTC.

The chain links TRBV6-1 to TRBJ2-7; D not certain. CDR3 length: 13 residues. V lost 4 bases, J lost 3 bases, and 10 bases lay in between. Per germline, CDR1 MNHNS and CDR2 SASEGT. The CDR3 loop reads CASSGFANYEQYF. CDR3 coding DNA: TGTGCCAGCAGTGGGTTCGCCAACTACGAGCAGTACTTC.

This rearrangement joins TRBV9 to TRBJ2-1; 7 bases are a match to TRBD1. After removal of 1 base from V and 3 bases from J, the junction contained 7 bases not matched to a gene. This CDR3 is 16 amino acids long. CDR1 SGDLS and CDR2 YYNGEE come from the germline V gene. The DNA of the CDR3 is TGTGCCAGCAGCGTAAGTACAACAGGGGTCTACAATGAGCAGTTCTTC. Translated: CASSVSTTGVYNEQFF.

The J gene is TRBJ2-1, the V gene TRBV14, with 14 bases aligning to TRBD2. Germline values: CDR1 SGHDN, CDR2 FVKESK. The CDR3 is 20 residues long. Germline trimming cut 4 bases from V and 1 base from J; bases unmatched to any gene: 12. CDR3 amino acids: CASSPIPGLAGDGSYNEQFF. The CDR3 DNA reads as TGTGCCAGCAGCCCCATACCGGGACTAGCGGGAGACGGGTCCTACAATGAGCAGTTCTTC.

Only one count was recorded for this clone. The V call is TRBV19, the J call TRBJ1-6; TRBD1 matches at 11 bases. Trimming removed 5 bases from V and 9 bases from J; junction bases left unmatched: 3. Germline V gives CDR1 LNHDA, CDR2 SQIVND (reference sequence). The length of the CDR3 is 14 residues. CDR3 sequence: CASSHGQGASPLHF. The CDR3 region has the DNA TGTGCCAGTAGTCACGGACAGGGGGCTTCACCCCTCCACTTT.

The gene calls are TRBV7-6 and TRBJ1-2; D ambiguous. Germline loops: CDR1 SGHVS, CDR2 FNYEAQ. The CDR3 sequence is 16 residues long. V dropped 1 base and J dropped 0 bases, with 12 bases sitting between them. CDR3 bases: TGTGCCAGCAGCTTAGGTCAAGGACCAACTAACTATGGCTACACCTTC. Its translation: CASSLGQGPTNYGYTF.

This clone was detected only a few times. This CDR3 reads CSVRRGTEAFF. CDR3 DNA sequence: TGCAGCGTTCGGCGAGGCACTGAAGCTTTCTTT. V gene TRBV29-1 combines with J gene TRBJ1-1; D unresolved. The V end was cut by 5 bases, the J end by 4 bases, with 8 bases between. Germline CDR1 and CDR2: SQVTM and ANQGSEA. The CDR3 has 11 amino acids.

The chain employs TRBV7-9 and TRBJ1-3; D is uncertain. Trimming pared 1 base from V and 4 bases from J, leaving 11 bases between. Germline V gene sequence: CDR1 SEHNR, CDR2 FQNEAQ (reference sequence). The CDR3 has 15 residues. CDR3 sequence: CASSLDFLSGNTIYF. CDR3 DNA: TGTGCCAGCAGCTTAGACTTCTTGAGCGGAAACACCATATATTTT.

This chain uses TRBV27 with TRBJ2-7; 9 bases are a match to TRBD2. V was pared by 2 bases and J by 0 bases, with 2 bases of the junction left unmatched. CDR1 MNHEY and CDR2 SMNVEV come from the germline V gene (reference sequence). The CDR3 loop spans 15 amino acids. CDR3 loop: CASSLAGGSSYEQYF. Written as DNA, the CDR3 is TGTGCCAGCAGTTTAGCGGGGGGGAGCTCCTACGAGCAGTACTTC.

The chain has TRBV6-1 and TRBJ2-3; 12 nucleotides align to TRBD1. CDR1 and CDR2 (germline): MNHNS, SASEGT. The V gene end was trimmed by 0 bases and the J gene end by 5 bases; junction bases not matched to a gene: 12. This CDR3 is 19 amino acids long. The chain's CDR3 is CASSEARGPGTGGLDTQYF. CDR3 in DNA: TGTGCCAGCAGTGAAGCAAGGGGGCCCGGGACAGGGGGCTTAGATACGCAGTATTTT.

The J gene is TRBJ2-7, the V gene TRBV6-5, with D possibly TRBD1 on 6 matching bases. Germline-derived CDR1 and CDR2 are MNHEY and SVGAGI. V was cut by 0 bases and J by 3 bases, with 12 bases left in between. The CDR3 loop spans 15 amino acids. The chain's CDR3 is CASSYSRGSGYEQYF. As DNA, the CDR3 is TGTGCCAGCAGTTACTCGAGGGGGAGCGGCTACGAGCAGTACTTC.

The V and J genes are TRBV28 and TRBJ2-5; D is ambiguous. The germline V gene has CDR1 MDHEN and CDR2 SYDVKM. The CDR3 is 15 residues long. Trimming cost V 5 bases and J 2 bases, with 15 bases left between them. This CDR3 is CASSGIKEYQETQYF. The CDR3, as DNA: TGTGCCAGCAGTGGAATTAAGGAGTATCAAGAGACCCAGTACTTC.

The chain links TRBV6-6 to TRBJ1-1; D is perhaps TRBD1 (5 bases). The germline CDR1 and CDR2 sequences are MNHNY and SVGAGI (reference sequence). The V gene lost 7 bases and the J gene lost 4 bases, with 16 bases spanning the gap. The CDR3 has 14 residues. As DNA, the CDR3 is TGTGCCAGCACCTACAGGTCGGGGACCACTGAAGCTTTCTTT. Translated, it gives CASTYRSGTTEAFF.

This clone was seen once. The genes are TRBV2 and TRBJ1-1; D uncertain. This CDR3 is built from 14 residues. Germline V gives CDR1 SNHLY, CDR2 FYNNEI. The V end lost 0 bases, the J end lost 6 bases, and 11 bases lay between the germline ends. In nucleotides, the CDR3 is TGTGCCAGCAGTGAAGCGCTTGGGGTTGCTGAAGCTTTCTTT. Translated, it gives CASSEALGVAEAFF. The full variable domain, in which reference TRBV2 and TRBJ1-1 provide the parts outside the CDR3, is EPEVTQTPSHQVTQMGQEVILRCVPISNHLYFYWYRQILGQKVEFLVSFYNNEISEKSEIFDDQFSVERPDGSNFTLKIRSTKLEDSAMYFCASSEALGVAEAFFGQGTRLTVV.

The rearrangement joins TRBV5-6 to TRBJ2-5, with TRBD1 as a possible D gene (5 bases). V was cut by 4 bases and J by 0 bases, with 13 bases left in between. The germline gives CDR1 SGHDT, CDR2 YYEEEE. The CDR3 runs 15 residues. This chain's CDR3 is CASSRGWGYQETQYF. CDR3 DNA sequence: TGTGCCAGCAGCCGAGGCTGGGGCTACCAAGAGACCCAGTACTTC. The complete variable domain, with remaining parts taken from reference TRBV5-6 and TRBJ2-5, reads DAGVTQSPTHLIKTRGQQVTLRCSPKSGHDTVSWYQQALGQGPQFIFQYYEEEERQRGNFPDRFSGHQFPNYSSELNVNALLLGDSALYLCASSRGWGYQETQYFGPGTRLLVL.

This clone was recorded once. The rearrangement links TRBV7-9 to TRBJ2-5; 7 nucleotides agree with TRBD1. The junction had 5 bases not matched to a gene; V was cut back by 5 bases and J by 2 bases. The germline V gene encodes CDR1 SEHNR and CDR2 FQNEAQ (reference sequence). This CDR3 has 14 amino acids. The CDR3 protein is CASSLGTAQETQYF. CDR3 DNA sequence: TGTGCCAGCAGCCTTGGGACAGCTCAAGAGACCCAGTACTTC.

This clone was observed a few times. The gene calls are TRBV2 and TRBJ1-2; maybe TRBD1 (5 bases). Between the trimmed V and J ends, which lost 6 bases and 6 bases, there was a span of 17 bases. Germline V gene lookup returns CDR1 SNHLY and CDR2 FYNNEI. The CDR3 loop spans 14 amino acids. CDR3 in amino acids: CASRTDSYLDGYTF. The CDR3 DNA follows: TGTGCCAGCAGGACAGACTCGTACCTAGATGGCTACACCTTC.

This clone has only one observation. This sequence joins TRBV6-6 and TRBJ1-1, with TRBD1 as a possible D gene (5 bases). V lost 6 bases, J lost 4 bases, and 12 bases lay in between. Germline assignment: CDR1 MNHNY and CDR2 SVGAGI (reference sequence). The CDR3 runs to 13 residues. CDR3: CASRPGGITEAFF. The CDR3 DNA sequence: TGTGCCAGCAGGCCCGGGGGGATCACTGAAGCTTTCTTT.

The CDR3 sequence: CASSPVGDEQYF. The CDR3 coding sequence is TGTGCCAGCAGCCCCGTTGGAGACGAGCAGTACTTC. The rearrangement joins TRBV11-2 to TRBJ2-7; D not resolved. CDR1 SGHAT and CDR2 FQNNGV come from the germline V gene. The germline V and J ends were trimmed by 5 bases and 5 bases, with 10 bases remaining between them. This CDR3 contains 12 residues.

The J gene is TRBJ2-7, the V gene TRBV7-9, with D maybe TRBD2 (5 bases). The CDR3 has 12 amino acids. Trimming took off 5 bases at V and 0 bases at J, with 5 bases between the two ends. Germline lookup yields CDR1 SEHNR and CDR2 FQNEAQ (reference sequence). CDR3 DNA: TGTGCCAGCAGCCGGGGCTCCTACGAGCAGTACTTC. This translates into CASSRGSYEQYF.

This chain links TRBV21-1 with TRBJ1-6; the D segment call TRBD1 is taken from the table without a DNA check. TRBV21-1 is an annotated pseudogene. The CDR3 runs 15 residues. The CDR3 region is CASSKQPGQDSPLHF. The CDR3 DNA is TGTGCCAGCAGCAAGCAACCTGGGCAGGATTCACCCCTCCACTTT.

This clone has only one observation. This chain joins TRBV6-5 and TRBJ2-1; 7 positions match TRBD2. The germline V gene has CDR1 MNHEY and CDR2 SVGAGI. The CDR3 covers 16 residues. The V and J ends lost 0 bases and 2 bases, in that order; junction bases with no gene match: 4. The CDR3 loop is CASSYSGGEAYNEQFF. CDR3 DNA sequence: TGTGCCAGCAGTTACTCGGGAGGGGAGGCCTACAATGAGCAGTTCTTC.